The source of this T cell receptor (beta chain) is a study of tumor and adjacent non-tumor tissue in lung cancer. A modified ARM-PCR protocol with three rounds of nested PCR amplified TCRbeta. TCRdb re-derived calls from the multiplex PCR reads in MiXCR, one entry per CDR3 protein. The sample carries about 110,000 distinct CDR3 sequences, approximately 80% recorded once. RNA was extracted from bulk tissue without any cell sorting. The CDR3 length is 14 residues. Germline V gives CDR1 DFQATT, CDR2 SNEGSKA (reference sequence). The J segment lost 11 bases and the V segment lost 7 bases, leaving 14 bases of the junction unmatched.

Source material: lung tumor tissue. This sequence was found in a man aged 70 or older with non-small cell lung cancer. The chain carries TRBV20-1 and TRBJ1-4; 9 positions agree with TRBD1. In nucleotides, the CDR3 is TGCAGTGTTGCATGGACAGGGGATATTGATAAACTGTTTTTT. It specifies CSVAWTGDIDKLFF.